A selection of T cell receptor beta chains follows, all from one sample in a study of PD-1 blockade in classical Hodgkin lymphoma. The method was immunoSEQ multiplex PCR; TCRdb's version includes in-frame clones alone and lacks a portion of them. The sample carries over 80,000 clones, 80% to 95% recorded once. Here the sequenced sample was peripheral blood mononuclear cells (PBMCs), taken at baseline. All receptors come from a human donor with classical Hodgkin lymphoma. CDR3s include the opening cysteine and the closing phenylalanine or tryptophan. A D gene is named only where the DNA matches it firmly. A row's size may be missing; if present it is once, few, many or a size class.

TRBJ1-5 | . | TRBV28 | TRBD1 | TGTGCCAGCAGCTTTGTAAATAAGGGGGCGTATAGCAATCAGCCCCAGCATTTT | CASSFVNKGAYSNQPQHF
TRBJ2-5 | few | TRBV28 | . | TGTGCCAGCAGTTTCCCGGGACGGAGCCAAGAGACCCAGTACTTC | CASSFPGRSQETQYF
TRBJ1-1 | few | TRBV29-1 | . | TGCAGCGTTGAACGGCTATTGAACACTGAAGCTTTCTTT | CSVERLLNTEAFF
TRBJ2-5 | . | TRBV5-6 | TRBD1 | TGTGCCAGCAGCTTGGGGGACAGGGTTACAGAGACCCAGTACTTC | CASSLGDRVTETQYF
TRBJ2-7 | . | TRBV10-3 | . | TGTGCCATCACCCTGGACAGTAGCTCCTACGAGCAGTACTTC | CAITLDSSSYEQYF
TRBJ2-2 | . | TRBV4-1 | . | TGCGCCAGCAGCCCCAAGGGGGGAGATGAGCTGTTTTTT | CASSPKGGDELFF
TRBJ1-4 | . | TRBV27 | . | TGTGCCAGCAGTCGCCCGCGGGAAAAACTGTTTTTT | CASSRPREKLFF
TRBJ1-5 | . | TRBV6-6 | TRBD1 | TGTGCCAGCAGTTGGGGACAGGGAAAAGATCAGCCCCAGCATTTT | CASSWGQGKDQPQHF
TRBJ1-1 | . | TRBV29-1 | TRBD1 | TGCAGCGTTGAGGGACAGCAAAACACTGAAGCTTTCTTT | CSVEGQQNTEAFF
TRBJ2-1 | . | TRBV6-1 | . | TGTGCCACCCGGAGGTATGTAGACAATGAGCAGTTCTTC | CATRRYVDNEQFF
TRBJ2-7 | . | TRBV5-1 | TRBD1 | TGCGCCAGCAGCTTGGGAGGGGGCGCGACTCTCGAGCAGTACTTC | CASSLGGGATLEQYF
TRBJ2-1 | . | TRBV20-1 | . | TGCAGTGCCGAGGACCTCAATGAGCAGTTCTTC | CSAEDLNEQFF
TRBJ1-5 | . | TRBV6-1 | . | TGTGCCAGCAAAAAGGTAGTCGAGAATCAGCCCCAGCATTTT | CASKKVVENQPQHF
TRBJ2-5 | . | TRBV28 | TRBD2 | TGTGCCAGCAGCTCAAGCATTAGCGGGAGGGCCCGGGAGACCCAGTACTTC | CASSSSISGRARETQYF
TRBJ2-5 | . | TRBV6-5 | . | TGTGCCAGCCGGGTTGGAGGGCCAGGGGCGGAGACCCAGTACTTC | CASRVGGPGAETQYF
TRBJ1-1 | . | TRBV28 | . | TGTGCCAGCAGTTACCCACAACCAGGGCTTACTGAAGCTTTCTTT | CASSYPQPGLTEAFF
TRBJ2-5 | . | TRBV5-6 | TRBD2 | TGTGCCAGCAGCTTGGTGGGGGGGGAGACCCAGTACTTC | CASSLVGGETQYF
TRBJ1-1 | few | TRBV7-3 | . | TGTGCCAGCAGCTCCTGGCCTGGGACTGAAGCTTTCTTT | CASSSWPGTEAFF
TRBJ2-4 | . | TRBV27 | . | TGTGCCAGCCAGGGGGGAACAGGGAATCGAGCCAAAAACATTCAGTACTTC | CASQGGTGNRAKNIQYF
TRBJ1-5 | . | TRBV2 | TRBD1 | TGTGCCAGCAGGAGGGGGCGGGAGAGGCGCAATCAGCCCCAGCATTTT | CASRRGRERRNQPQHF
TRBJ2-1 | . | TRBV27 | . | TGTGCCAGCAGACAACAGGGTCTAGAGCAGTTCTTC | CASRQQGLEQFF
TRBJ1-5 | . | TRBV6-4 | TRBD1 | TGTGCCAGCAGTGTTCCGGGACAGGGTGAGAGGTCACGAGGGCAGCCCCAGCATTTT | CASSVPGQGERSRGQPQHF
TRBJ1-1 | once | TRBV19 | . | TGTGCCAGTAGTATCGGGGGTTCGGGAAGGCCGCAGCAGAACACTGAAGCTTTCTTT | CASSIGGSGRPQQNTEAFF
TRBJ1-2 | . | TRBV29-1 | . | TGCAGCGTTGCGGATGGCTACACCTTC | CSVADGYTF
TRBJ1-1 | few | TRBV7-9 | . | TGTGCCAGCAGCTTTGACGCCAACACTGAAGCTTTCTTT | CASSFDANTEAFF